This T cell receptor beta chain stems from a study of blood T cell repertoires in COVID-19. Across the study: The samples span acute and convalescent COVID-19 from the United States, Italy and Spain. The cDNA or gDNA used as material had been derived from T cells, B-cell-depleted T cells, or PBMCs.

Per the original methods: Estimation of nucleated cell counts relied on the amplification of reference gene primers. Measured with immunoSEQ multiplex PCR; TCRdb has only the in-frame clones, and not every one. That table gives V, J and clone size, and the DNA gave D and trimming. The sample records more than 200,000 clones, about 80% being singletons. This clone was picked up one time. This specimen includes other DNA sequences encoding the same CDR3. Germline assignment: CDR1 SQVTM and CDR2 ANQGSEA. The CDR3 contains 12 residues. V was clipped by 3 bases and J by 3 bases; unmatched bases: 1. The source is a man aged 45-65 years with active or convalescent COVID-19. Sequencing was performed on peripheral blood. The V call is TRBV29-1, the J call TRBJ1-1; 7 bases map to TRBD1. The CDR3 sequence is CSVEDRYTEAFF. The CDR3 nucleotides read TGCAGCGTTGAGGACAGGTACACTGAAGCTTTCTTT.